The rows below give T cell receptor beta chains drawn from one sample of a study of T-cell memory formation after mild COVID-19. Each CDR3 protein gets one entry after TCRdb re-called the 5' RACE reads with MiXCR. The sample lists approximately 260,000 distinct CDR3 sequences, approximately 16% seen once, with 3.5% in the top ten. The sequenced sample consisted of PBMCs or a T cell subset sorted from them (not recorded which). Receptors originate from a man younger than 30 who had mild COVID-19 (a few samples of this study predate the infection). Cell type and time point are not known. Both conserved end residues are part of each CDR3. Each record gives: clone size, V gene, J gene, D gene, CDR3 DNA, CDR3 protein. D genes are given only for firm matches. Clone size is shown for a subset of rows, as once, few, many or a class of expanded clone.

>few|TRBV12-3/TRBV12-4|TRBJ2-5|-
TGTGCCAGCAGTTTATGGCAACAAGAGACCCAGTACTTC
CASSLWQQETQYF
>-|TRBV5-1|TRBJ2-7|-
TGCGCCAGCAGCTCCGGACCTGAGAAATCCTACGAGCAGTACTTC
CASSSGPEKSYEQYF
>many|TRBV27|TRBJ2-2|-
TGTGCCAGCACCCCTCAGGGACACAACACCGGGGAGCTGTTTTTT
CASTPQGHNTGELFF
>-|TRBV5-1|TRBJ1-1|TRBD1
TGCGCCAGCAGCCGAATCTACCCCAGGACAGGGAACACTGAAGCTTTCTTT
CASSRIYPRTGNTEAFF
>few|TRBV12-3/TRBV12-4|TRBJ2-3|-
TGTGCCAGCAGTACCCACCCCCGGGGGGATACGCAGTATTTT
CASSTHPRGDTQYF
>-|TRBV4-3|TRBJ1-4|-
TGCGCCAGCAGGAAAAACCAGGGAGAGGAAAAACTGTTTTTT
CASRKNQGEEKLFF
>many|TRBV5-1|TRBJ2-5|-
TGCGCCAGCAGCTTGGTTCAGGCAGGCCAAGAGACCCAGTACTTC
CASSLVQAGQETQYF
>-|TRBV6-2/TRBV6-3|TRBJ1-1|-
TGTGCCAGCAGTAAACACGGGGGCTCGAGTACGAACACTGAAGCTTTCTTT
CASSKHGGSSTNTEAFF
>-|TRBV7-6|TRBJ2-5|-
TGTGCCAGCAGCTTTTCTAGCATTTGGTACTTC
CASSFSSIWYF
>many|TRBV5-6|TRBJ2-6|-
TGTGCCAGCAGCCTGAGAATAGGGGGCGGGGTCGACGTCCTGACTTTC
CASSLRIGGGVDVLTF
>many|TRBV20-1|TRBJ2-5|TRBD2
TGCAGTGCCGTATCGGGGGGAAAAGAGACCCAGTACTTC
CSAVSGGKETQYF
>-|TRBV3-1|TRBJ2-1|TRBD2
TGTGCCAGCAGCCCCTTTAGTCGGGGGGGGACCGCTGAGCAGTTCTTC
CASSPFSRGGTAEQFF
>-|TRBV10-3|TRBJ2-7|-
TGTGCCATCAGTGACCCCGGCTATAGCTCCTACGAGCAGTACTTC
CAISDPGYSSYEQYF
>-|TRBV7-2|TRBJ1-2|TRBD1
TGTGCCAGCAGCCACCGCGTGCTACAGGGGGCGCGGGGCTACACCTTC
CASSHRVLQGARGYTF
>-|TRBV2|TRBJ2-5|-
TGTGCCAGCAGTGAAAGTTCCGGAGGTGGAGAGACCCAGTACTTC
CASSESSGGGETQYF
>few|TRBV5-5|TRBJ1-2|-
TGTGCCAGCAGCTCAGGCCTCTATGGCTACACCTTC
CASSSGLYGYTF
>-|TRBV15|TRBJ2-3|-
TGTGCCACCAGCAGAACATGGACTAGCACAGATACGCAGTATTTT
CATSRTWTSTDTQYF
>-|TRBV6-1|TRBJ1-5|-
TGTGCCAGCTCGGGTCGGGCAGCTCTCAATCAGCCCCAGCATTTT
CASSGRAALNQPQHF
>few|TRBV5-1|TRBJ2-1|-
TGCGCCAGCAGCTCTTCACTTAACAATGAGCAGTTCTTC
CASSSSLNNEQFF
>-|TRBV3-1|TRBJ2-4|-
TGTGCCAGCAGCCAAGTAGGTGAGGGATGGACCCGAGCCAAAAACATTCAGTACTTC
CASSQVGEGWTRAKNIQYF
>-|TRBV28|TRBJ1-2|-
TGTGCCAGCAGTCCTGAGGGGGGAACTGGCTACACCTTC
CASSPEGGTGYTF
>few|TRBV7-8|TRBJ2-3|TRBD2
TGTGCCAGCAGCTTAGGGGGGGACTATCGCTCAGCTACGCAGTATTTT
CASSLGGDYRSATQYF
>few|TRBV12-3/TRBV12-4|TRBJ1-6|TRBD1
TGTGCCAGCAATACGGGACAGGGGAATTCACCCCTCCACTTT
CASNTGQGNSPLHF
>few|TRBV5-1|TRBJ1-4|TRBD1
TGCGCCAGCAGTTCGACAGGGGCAGCGGGTGAAAAACTGTTTTTT
CASSSTGAAGEKLFF
>-|TRBV9|TRBJ1-2|TRBD1
TGTGCCAGCAGCGCGACCCCACAACAGGGACAGGGCTATGGCTACACCTTC
CASSATPQQGQGYGYTF
>few|TRBV6-2/TRBV6-3|TRBJ1-4|TRBD1
TGTGCCAGCAGTTCGGACAGGCGGAATGAAAAACTGTTTTTT
CASSSDRRNEKLFF
>few|TRBV25-1|TRBJ2-1|-
TGTGCCAGCAGTGAATCCAGGGGAAGCTACAATGAGCAGTTCTTC
CASSESRGSYNEQFF
>many|TRBV2|TRBJ1-1|-
TGTGCCAGCAGAGAAAACAGGAACACTGAAGCTTTCTTT
CASRENRNTEAFF
>-|TRBV4-3|TRBJ1-1|TRBD1
TGCGCCAGCAGCCAAGATTTTGGACAGGGGCTTTCTCGGGCTTTCTTT
CASSQDFGQGLSRAFF
>-|TRBV7-6|TRBJ1-1|-
TGTGCCAGCTCCTTCGCGGGGGGCATAGCTTTCTTT
CASSFAGGIAFF
>few|TRBV4-3|TRBJ1-4|-
TGCGCCAGCAGCCAAGAATTAAATGGGAATGAAAAACTGTTTTTT
CASSQELNGNEKLFF
>few|TRBV9|TRBJ1-2|TRBD1
TGTGCCAGCAGCCCCTACAGGGGCGAACTCTATGGCTACACCTTC
CASSPYRGELYGYTF
>many|TRBV5-1|TRBJ1-2|-
TGCGCCAGCAGCTTGTCAGGGTATGGTCAAGGCTACACCTTC
CASSLSGYGQGYTF
>-|TRBV28|TRBJ2-1|-
TGTGCCAGCAGTTTAGCGGGCATGGGGAGACTAGGGGGCTATGAGCAGTTCTTC
CASSLAGMGRLGGYEQFF
>many|TRBV5-1|TRBJ1-2|-
TGCGCCAGCAGCTTGGAGGCGACTTCCTATGGCTACACCTTC
CASSLEATSYGYTF
>-|TRBV3-1|TRBJ2-1|-
TGTGCCAGCAGCCAACTCGGGAATGAGCAGTTCTTC
CASSQLGNEQFF
>-|TRBV3-1|TRBJ1-5|-
TGTGCCAGCAGCCAAGCAGGAAACAATCAGCCCCAGCATTTT
CASSQAGNNQPQHF
>few|TRBV12-3/TRBV12-4|TRBJ1-1|-
TGTGCCAGCTCAGGATCCGTCATGAACACTGAAGCTTTCTTT
CASSGSVMNTEAFF
>many|TRBV6-6|TRBJ2-4|-
TGTGCCAGCAATTATGGTGGGGAAAACATTCAGTACTTC
CASNYGGENIQYF
>-|TRBV6-1|TRBJ2-2|-
TGTGCCAGCAAGATAGAGGAGGGGCGGTCCGGGGAGCTGTTTTTT
CASKIEEGRSGELFF
>-|TRBV20-1|TRBJ2-3|TRBD2
TGCAGTGCCCAGCGGGGGGGCCGGGGGGATACGCAGTATTTT
CSAQRGGRGDTQYF
>-|TRBV10-1|TRBJ1-1|-
TGCGCCAGCAGTGCGAATATGAACACTGAAGCTTTCTTT
CASSANMNTEAFF
>many|TRBV16|TRBJ1-4|-
TGTGCCAGCAGCCCTTACCTCGGGGAAAGCGAAAAACTGTTTTTT
CASSPYLGESEKLFF
>few|TRBV15|TRBJ1-6|-
TGTGCCACCAGCCAAGACCAGGGGTCACCCCTCCACTTT
CATSQDQGSPLHF